This TCR beta chain was retrieved from a study of T cell changes during pregnancy in multiple sclerosis. Sequencing was performed with immunoSEQ multiplex PCR; in TCRdb, only in-frame clones are kept and a portion is missing. The table shows about 49,000 clones, with 90% occurring only once. Material: peripheral blood, obtained after pregnancy. The receptor comes from a female donor in good health, enrolled as a control in a pregnancy study.

The CDR3 nucleotides read TGTGCCATCAGTGAGGGATTTAGTGCCGGGCAGCCCCAGCATTTT. This sequence encodes CAISEGFSAGQPQHF. V gene TRBV10-3 combines with J gene TRBJ1-5; D unclear. Trimming cost V 2 bases and J 7 bases, with 15 bases left between them. The germline gives CDR1 ENHRY, CDR2 SYGVKD. The CDR3 loop spans 15 amino acids.